This T cell receptor beta chain was retrieved from a study of T-cell memory formation after mild COVID-19. Study-wide context: Across donors, TCR clusters were largely donor specific. Notes on the study in general: Memory sampled before infection contained some responding clones, suggesting cross-reactive memory joined. Second-wave clones peaking on day 37 lacked confirmed SARS-CoV-2 specificity. Contracting clones, day 15 to 85, had balanced CD4/CD8, and later expanders favored CD4+.

TCRdb processed the 5' RACE reads anew with MiXCR; each CDR3 protein has one entry. This sample carries nearly 250,000 distinct CDR3 sequences, 15% of them seen once, and the ten largest clones take 2.1%. This clonotype came up a few times. Its antigen is still unknown. Per the germline V gene, CDR1 is SGHRS and CDR2 is YFSETQ. The CDR3 spans 15 residues. The V segment lost 0 bases and the J segment 8 bases; nucleotides outside the gene matches: 8. The sequencing sample was made of PBMCs or a T cell subset sorted from them (not recorded which). The rearrangement uses TRBV5-1 and TRBJ1-2; 9 bases match TRBD1. The source of this sequence is an adult woman who had mild COVID-19 (a few samples of this study predate the infection). Cell type and time point are not known. For the CDR3, the DNA is TGCGCCAGCAGCTTGGAGGGACAGGGATTGAGGGGCTACACCTTC. Translated, it gives CASSLEGQGLRGYTF.